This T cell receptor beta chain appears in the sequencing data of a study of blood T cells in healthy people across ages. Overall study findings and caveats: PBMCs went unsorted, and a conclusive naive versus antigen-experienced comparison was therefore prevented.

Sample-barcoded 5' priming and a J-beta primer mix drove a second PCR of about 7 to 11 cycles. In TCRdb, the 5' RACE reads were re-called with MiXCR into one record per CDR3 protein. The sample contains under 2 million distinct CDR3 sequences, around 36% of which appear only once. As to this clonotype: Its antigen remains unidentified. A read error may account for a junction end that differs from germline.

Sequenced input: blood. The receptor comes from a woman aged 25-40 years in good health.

As DNA, the CDR3 is TGTGCCCGCAGCGCGTCAGGGGCCCCTTCAGGAAATGAGCAGTTCTTC. It specifies CARSASGAPSGNEQFF. This chain uses TRBV9 with TRBJ2-1; D perhaps matches TRBD1 (6 bases). CDR1 and CDR2 (germline): SGDLS, YYNGEE. The CDR3 sequence is 16 residues long.